One and the same sample provided the 25 T cell receptor beta chains below, sequenced in a study of T cells in Graves' hyperthyroidism and ophthalmopathy. RNA transcripts were the template for amplifying TCR beta CDR3 regions. During a first-round RT-PCR of the TCR CDR3, the HTBI primer set was used. TCRdb processed the multiplex PCR reads anew with MiXCR; each CDR3 protein has one entry. The table includes hundreds of thousands of distinct CDR3 sequences, 18% detected once. The source material was blood. All receptors derive from a woman aged 45 to 65 with Graves' hyperthyroidism that later progressed to Graves' ophthalmopathy.

The CDR3 spells CASSWIPDSGANVLTF. CDR3 sequence (DNA): TGTGCCAGCAGCTGGATCCCTGACTCTGGGGCCAACGTCCTGACTTTC. The chain has TRBV6-1 and TRBJ2-6; D is uncertain. Between the trimmed V and J ends, which lost 6 bases and 0 bases, there was a span of 12 bases. Germline V gene lookup returns CDR1 MNHNS and CDR2 SASEGT. The CDR3 covers 16 residues.

This clonotype appeared many times. V usage is TRBV7-2 and J usage is TRBJ1-1, with D hard to call. The CDR3 sequence is 12 residues long. Trimming pared 5 bases from V and 6 bases from J, leaving 10 bases between. Germline CDR1 reads SGHTA; CDR2 reads FQGNSA. The CDR3 DNA reads as TGTGCCAGCAGCCCATACAGCGCTGAAGCTTTCTTT. It translates to CASSPYSAEAFF.

This clonotype was observed at least ten times. The chain combines TRBV3-1 with TRBJ1-1; 7 nucleotides match TRBD1. The germline V gene has CDR1 LGHDT and CDR2 YNNKEL (reference sequence). J was trimmed by 10 bases and V by 2 bases; bases with no gene match: 7. The CDR3 extends over 13 amino acids. The CDR3, as DNA: TGTGCCAGCAGCCAACTCACCACAGGGGTAGCTTTCTTT. It specifies CASSQLTTGVAFF.

The genes are TRBV20-1 and TRBJ1-2; D may be TRBD1 (5 bases). Looked up from germline, CDR1 is DFQATT and CDR2 is SNEGSKA (reference sequence). This CDR3 has 12 residues. Trimming shortened V by 8 bases and J by 6 bases, and 16 bases separated the two germline ends. The CDR3 DNA reads as TGCAGTCCGACAGAGTCAGTGGATGGCTACACCTTC. It is translated as CSPTESVDGYTF.

CDR3 coding DNA: TGTGCCACCGAGGGGGAAATCACTGAAGCTTTCTTT. Translation gives CATEGEITEAFF. The chain couples TRBV19 to TRBJ1-1, with a possible D match to TRBD1 (6 bases). V lost 10 bases and J 4 bases, leaving 13 bases between the germline ends. CDR1 is LNHDA and CDR2 is SQIVND in the germline V gene (reference sequence). This CDR3 has 12 residues.

This clonotype was recorded a few times. This rearrangement joins TRBV20-1 to TRBJ1-5; D is unclear. The CDR3 consists of 13 residues. The germline V gene encodes CDR1 DFQATT and CDR2 SNEGSKA (reference sequence). The germline V and J ends were trimmed by 7 bases and 1 base, with 11 bases remaining between them. The CDR3 spells CSGISTSNQPQHF. The CDR3 DNA sequence: TGCAGTGGGATCAGTACCAGCAATCAGCCCCAGCATTTT.

V usage is TRBV15 and J usage is TRBJ1-1; D possibly corresponds to TRBD1 (6 bases). The germline CDR1 and CDR2 sequences are LNHNV and YYDKDF (reference sequence). Deletions cut 4 bases from V and 5 bases from J, with 11 bases between. CDR3 size: 13 residues. In DNA, the CDR3 is TGTGCCACCAGCAAAGACAGGCAGACTGAAGCTTTCTTT. Protein: CATSKDRQTEAFF. The full variable domain, with the rest looked up from reference TRBV15 and TRBJ1-1, is DAMVIQNPRYQVTQFGKPVTLSCSQTLNHNVMYWYQQKSSQAPKLLFHYYDKDFNNEADTPDNFQSRRPNTSFCFLDIRSPGLGDTAMYLCATSKDRQTEAFFGQGTRLTVV.

This chain links TRBV29-1 with TRBJ1-1; D ambiguous. The CDR3 is made up of 12 amino acids. CDR1 and CDR2 (germline): SQVTM, ANQGSEA. The germline V and J ends were trimmed by 8 bases and 7 bases, with 17 bases remaining between them. The CDR3 DNA follows: TGCAGCATGGTTTACGGAATGAATGAAGCTTTCTTT. This encodes CSMVYGMNEAFF.

A few counts support this clonotype. V usage is TRBV2 and J usage is TRBJ2-7, with D tentatively TRBD2 (6 bases). Trimming took off 6 bases at V and 2 bases at J, with 14 bases between the two ends. In germline, CDR1 is SNHLY, CDR2 FYNNEI. CDR3 length: 14 residues. The CDR3 DNA follows: TGTGCCAGCAGGCCCGGAGGGGAGGCCTACGAGCAGTACTTC. Protein product: CASRPGGEAYEQYF.

As regards this clonotype: This sequence may be a read error, since a much larger clone differs from it by one base. The chain uses TRBV7-9 and TRBJ2-5, with 12 bases aligning to TRBD2. Per the germline V gene, CDR1 is SEHNR and CDR2 is FQNEAQ (reference sequence). The CDR3 contains 16 residues. The CDR3 DNA is TGTGCCAGCATCTTAGCGCCTAGCGGGGGGGAAGAGACCCAGTACTTC. It yields the protein CASILAPSGGEETQYF.

The V call is TRBV29-1, the J call TRBJ2-3, with TRBD1 matching 7 bases. In germline, CDR1 is SQVTM, CDR2 ANQGSEA. CDR3 length: 14 amino acids. The trim removed 8 bases at V and 4 bases at J, leaving 12 bases unmatched. CDR3 DNA: TGCAGCTCCTTGATGACAGGGACACCAGATACGCAGTATTTT. Protein sequence: CSSLMTGTPDTQYF.

The sample holds many counts of this clonotype. This chain joins TRBV11-2 and TRBJ2-1; 7 bases align to TRBD1. The CDR3 is 15 amino acids. CDR1 and CDR2 from the germline V gene are SGHAT and FQNNGV. Trimming removed 7 bases from V and 8 bases from J; junction bases left unmatched: 14. In DNA, the CDR3 is TGTGCCAGCAACGCCGGTAGGGGGCCCTGGGATGAGCAGTTCTTC. It translates to CASNAGRGPWDEQFF.

This clonotype showed up many times. This chain links TRBV2 with TRBJ1-2, with 7 bases lining up with TRBD1. The CDR3 covers 13 residues. J was trimmed by 0 bases and V by 10 bases; bases with no gene match: 5. CDR1 is SNHLY and CDR2 is FYNNEI in the germline V gene. This chain's CDR3 is CATETGPNYGYTF. CDR3 DNA: TGTGCCACCGAGACAGGGCCTAACTATGGCTACACCTTC.

The chain couples TRBV7-6 to TRBJ2-3; 10 bases are a match to TRBD2. Germline values: CDR1 SGHVS, CDR2 FNYEAQ. The CDR3 spans 17 residues. The trim removed 5 bases at V and 0 bases at J, leaving 8 bases unmatched. The CDR3 loop is CASSPRGSGGSTDTQYF. In DNA, the CDR3 is TGTGCCAGCAGCCCGCGGGGTAGCGGGGGGAGCACAGATACGCAGTATTTT.

The rearrangement joins TRBV4-2 to TRBJ1-1, with a weak D call TRBD1 (6 bases). The V and J ends lost 0 bases and 3 bases respectively, with 11 bases between them. This CDR3 comprises 15 residues. Germline CDR1 is LGHNA and CDR2 is YNFKEQ. The CDR3 nucleotides read TGTGCCAGCAGCCAAGAACCGGGGGCATACACTGAAGCTTTCTTT. Translating gives CASSQEPGAYTEAFF.

This sequence joins TRBV6-2 or TRBV6-3 and TRBJ1-4; D is unclear. Deletions cut 6 bases from V and 2 bases from J, with 10 bases between. There are 14 residues in the CDR3. Germline CDR1 is MNHEY and CDR2 is SVGEGT. CDR3 protein: CASSKRRTNEKLFF. The CDR3 DNA reads as TGTGCCAGCAGCAAAAGAAGGACTAATGAAAAACTGTTTTTT.

This clonotype was seen many times. Here the CDR3 reads CSARESGWAEAFF. The CDR3 bases are TGCAGTGCTAGAGAGTCAGGATGGGCTGAAGCTTTCTTT. The chain joins TRBV20-1 to TRBJ1-1; no clear D. The germline V gene encodes CDR1 DFQATT and CDR2 SNEGSKA (reference sequence). The CDR3 has 13 residues. With 0 bases removed from V and 6 bases from J, the gap between germline ends came to 11 bases.

This clonotype was counted ten times or more. J is TRBJ1-1 and V is TRBV2; D unresolved. This CDR3 is built from 14 residues. Germline-derived CDR1 and CDR2 are SNHLY and FYNNEI. V was cut by 4 bases and J by 11 bases, with 20 bases left in between. The CDR3 sequence is CASSAPDQRTVAFF. In nucleotides, the CDR3 is TGTGCCAGCAGTGCTCCCGACCAGAGGACGGTGGCTTTCTTT. The full variable domain, with the rest looked up from reference TRBV2 and TRBJ1-1, is EPEVTQTPSHQVTQMGQEVILRCVPISNHLYFYWYRQILGQKVEFLVSFYNNEISEKSEIFDDQFSVERPDGSNFTLKIRSTKLEDSAMYFCASSAPDQRTVAFFGQGTRLTVV.

CDR3 in DNA: TGTGCCAGCAGTGAAGAACAGGGGGCGGGTGAGCAGTACTTC. Translating it yields CASSEEQGAGEQYF. The rearrangement uses TRBV2 and TRBJ2-7; the match to TRBD1 covers 9 bases. Germline loops: CDR1 SNHLY, CDR2 FYNNEI. V was pared by 1 base and J by 7 bases, with 5 bases of the junction left unmatched. The CDR3 is 14 amino acids.

The chain carries TRBV6-2 or TRBV6-3 and TRBJ1-2; D possibly corresponds to TRBD1 (6 bases). The germline CDR1 and CDR2 sequences are MNHEY and SVGEGT. This CDR3 region has 15 residues. Trimming removed 2 bases from V and 2 bases from J, with 12 bases in between. CDR3 in amino acids: CASSYRDTGNYGYTF. The CDR3 DNA follows: TGTGCCAGCAGTTACCGGGACACCGGAAACTATGGCTACACCTTC.

This clonotype was recorded once. The chain combines TRBV29-1 with TRBJ2-2; 8 nucleotides align to TRBD1. CDR3 size: 16 residues. V was clipped by 4 bases and J by 6 bases; unmatched bases: 13. Germline assignment: CDR1 SQVTM and CDR2 ANQGSEA. CDR3 region: CSVVIGQGKRSGELFF. The CDR3 DNA reads as TGCAGCGTTGTGATCGGACAGGGAAAAAGGTCCGGGGAGCTGTTTTTT.

This clonotype has just a few counts. V usage is TRBV7-2 and J usage is TRBJ2-3; 9 bases align to TRBD2. The CDR3 extends over 17 amino acids. With V trimmed by 5 bases and J by 4 bases, 13 bases remained unmatched. Germline CDR1 reads SGHTA; CDR2 reads FQGNSA. CDR3 sequence (DNA): TGTGCCAGCAGCCCCCCTGTGGCGGGGGGGCTCGCAGATACGCAGTATTTT. Translating it yields CASSPPVAGGLADTQYF.

This chain uses TRBV18 with TRBJ2-3; D not resolved. The CDR3 runs 15 residues. The germline CDR1 and CDR2 sequences are KGHSH and LQKENI. Trimming took 1 base from V and 2 from J, leaving 10 bases between them. CDR3: CASSPQAVYTDTQYF. The CDR3 DNA reads as TGTGCCAGCTCACCACAGGCGGTATACACAGATACGCAGTATTTT.

The chain combines TRBV11-3 with TRBJ2-3, with 8 bases aligning to TRBD2. The J segment lost 2 bases and the V segment lost 5 bases, leaving 12 bases of the junction unmatched. Germline V gene lookup returns CDR1 SGHNT and CDR2 YENEEA. The CDR3 extends over 17 amino acids. CDR3 amino acids: CASSPPVGLAITDTQYF. The CDR3 DNA sequence: TGTGCCAGCAGCCCCCCGGTAGGACTAGCTATCACAGATACGCAGTATTTT. The variable domain in full, with the rest retrieved from reference TRBV11-3 and TRBJ2-3, is EAGVVQSPRYKIIEKKQPVAFWCNPISGHNTLYWYLQNLGQGPELLIRYENEEAVDDSQLPKDRFSAERLKGVDSTLKIQPAELGDSAVYLCASSPPVGLAITDTQYFGPGTRLTVL.

This clonotype was observed many times. This chain connects TRBV20-1 to TRBJ1-1; perhaps TRBD1 as D (6 bases). CDR1 and CDR2 from the germline V gene are DFQATT and SNEGSKA (reference sequence). V was cut by 7 bases and J by 3 bases, with 15 bases left in between. This CDR3 comprises 13 residues. CDR3 amino acids: CSGTVRQDTEAFF. The CDR3 DNA reads as TGCAGTGGGACAGTGCGACAGGACACTGAAGCTTTCTTT.